This TCR beta chain stems from a study of molecular identifiers for immune sequencing clone quantification. Trimming removed 4 bases from V and 7 bases from J, with 10 bases in between. The CDR3 is 12 amino acids. Per the germline V gene, CDR1 is SGHVS and CDR2 is FQNEAQ. TCRdb reanalysed the PCR reads using MiXCR and keeps one entry per CDR3 protein. The sample includes 100,000 or so distinct CDR3 sequences, roughly a third seen only once; the top ten take around 3.9%. For this clonotype: A much larger clone lies a single base off, so this may be a read error. No conserved phenylalanine or tryptophan is present at the end of the CDR3, so a read error is the likely explanation.

This sequence originates from a human donor in good health. Some libraries in this study had Jurkat cell RNA spiked in. V and J are TRBV7-8 and TRBJ1-2; D gene unclear. The sample comprised naive CD8+ T cells from blood, with Jurkat cell RNA spiked in. Subset specified: FACS-sorted CD8+CD4-CCR7+CD45RA+ naive T cells. The CDR3 loop is CASSYGLSGYTY. In nucleotides, the CDR3 is TGTGCCAGCAGCTACGGACTCTCTGGCTACACCTAC.